Presented here are 8 T cell receptor beta chains from one specimen sequenced in a study of blood T cell repertoires in COVID-19 (dated by TCRdb to the early 2020s). Preparation of the library involved the immunoSEQ multiplex PCR assay. TCRdb re-hosts the immuneACCESS table, in-frame sequences only. Its copies lack some clones; in the studies checked, an unresolved V gene accounts for under half of them, and the cause for the rest is not known. The sample contains 200,000 to 250,000 clones, roughly 84% of them found a single time. The top ten clones comprise 2.5% to 3.5% of the sample. Sequencing was done on a sample of peripheral blood. The receptors originated from a man aged 45 to 65 who had recovered from COVID-19.

V gene TRBV28 combines with J gene TRBJ2-1; maybe TRBD2 (5 bases). This CDR3 contains 16 residues. The V gene's germline CDR1 is MDHEN and CDR2 SYDVKM. The V gene lost 3 bases and the J gene lost 11 bases, with 23 bases spanning the gap. CDR3 sequence: CASSLGFWTRHKKQFF. The DNA for the CDR3 is TGTGCCAGCAGTTTGGGGTTTTGGACTCGACATAAAAAGCAGTTCTTC.

The V gene is TRBV18, the J gene TRBJ2-7; a possible D gene is TRBD1 (5 bases). V gave up 1 base and J gave up 2 bases, with 6 bases separating them. Germline CDR1 reads KGHSH; CDR2 reads LQKENI. The CDR3 runs to 13 residues. The CDR3 protein is CASSPQGPYEQYF. The CDR3 bases are TGTGCCAGCTCACCACAGGGGCCCTACGAGCAGTACTTC.

The chain carries TRBV27 and TRBJ2-1, with 12 bases that match TRBD2. V shed 3 bases and J 5 bases; nucleotides not matched to a gene: 8. The CDR3 has 17 amino acids. The germline CDR1 and CDR2 sequences are MNHEY and SMNVEV (reference sequence). The CDR3 sequence: CASSFRGRTSGNNEQFF. In DNA form, the CDR3 reads TGTGCCAGCAGTTTCAGGGGCAGGACTAGCGGGAACAATGAGCAGTTCTTC.

V gene TRBV5-1 combines with J gene TRBJ2-1; TRBD1 matches at 8 bases. The J segment lost 9 bases and the V segment lost 4 bases, leaving 9 bases of the junction unmatched. The CDR3 covers 14 residues. Germline values: CDR1 SGHRS, CDR2 YFSETQ. This CDR3 reads CASSLTTGGLEQFF. DNA for the CDR3: TGCGCCAGCAGCCTAACCACAGGGGGACTTGAGCAGTTCTTC.

The chain combines TRBV24-1 with TRBJ2-3; D may be TRBD1 (6 bases). The length of the CDR3 is 16 residues. Germline loops: CDR1 KGHDR, CDR2 SFDVKD. V lost 5 bases, J lost 7 bases, and 21 bases lay in between. The CDR3 region is CATSGGLGVLDNTQYF. The CDR3, as DNA: TGTGCCACCAGTGGGGGGCTCGGAGTACTAGATAATACGCAGTATTTT.

This clone has a handful of counts. The gene calls are TRBV14 and TRBJ2-1; 9 positions match TRBD2. Germline V gene lookup returns CDR1 SGHDN and CDR2 FVKESK. The CDR3 consists of 15 residues. V dropped 1 base and J dropped 15; count of bases not matched to a gene: 13. The CDR3 DNA reads as TGTGCCAGCAGCCAAGGTCGTTCAGGACTAGCGTTTCGGTTCTTC. Protein product: CASSQGRSGLAFRFF.

In this sample, this clone turned up a few times. The chain uses TRBV5-4 and TRBJ2-1; 12 positions match TRBD2. Germline CDR1 reads SGHNT; CDR2 reads YYREEE (reference sequence). Trimming cost V 4 bases and J 8 bases; bases outside gene matches: 4. The CDR3 spans 14 residues. The CDR3 region is CASSVGLAGHEQFF. In DNA form, the CDR3 reads TGTGCCAGCAGCGTAGGACTAGCGGGACATGAGCAGTTCTTC.

The chain employs TRBV11-2 and TRBJ2-3, with D maybe TRBD1 (5 bases). This CDR3 has 16 amino acids. Trimming pared 1 base from V and 0 bases from J, leaving 11 bases between. Germline CDR1 and CDR2: SGHAT and FQNNGV. The chain's CDR3 is CASSLVAKGSTDTQYF. In DNA, the CDR3 is TGTGCCAGCAGCTTAGTAGCCAAGGGGAGCACAGATACGCAGTATTTT.